This T cell receptor (beta chain) emerged from a study of blood T cell repertoires in COVID-19. About the research overall: Sources were T cells, B-cell-depleted T cells, or PBMCs; the material itself was cDNA or gDNA.

This CDR3 is 14 amino acids long. Trimming took off 3 bases at V and 9 bases at J, with 17 bases between the two ends. Germline-derived CDR1 and CDR2 are SGHNT and YYREEE (reference sequence). In this sample, this clone turned up a few times. As processed by the authors: Estimated nucleated cell counts came from reference gene primer amplification. Sequencing used immunoSEQ multiplex PCR; TCRdb keeps in-frame clones, though not all of them. The DNA gave D and trimming, while V, J and clone size come from that table. The data show roughly 140,000 clones, around nine tenths seen once. This chain joins TRBV5-4 and TRBJ2-3, with D perhaps matching TRBD1 (8 bases). Source material: peripheral blood. The sequence came from a human donor in a cohort sampled during active COVID-19. The CDR3 reads CASSSQGGGGTQYF. The CDR3, as DNA: TGTGCCAGCAGCTCACAGGGGGGCGGGGGCACGCAGTATTTT.